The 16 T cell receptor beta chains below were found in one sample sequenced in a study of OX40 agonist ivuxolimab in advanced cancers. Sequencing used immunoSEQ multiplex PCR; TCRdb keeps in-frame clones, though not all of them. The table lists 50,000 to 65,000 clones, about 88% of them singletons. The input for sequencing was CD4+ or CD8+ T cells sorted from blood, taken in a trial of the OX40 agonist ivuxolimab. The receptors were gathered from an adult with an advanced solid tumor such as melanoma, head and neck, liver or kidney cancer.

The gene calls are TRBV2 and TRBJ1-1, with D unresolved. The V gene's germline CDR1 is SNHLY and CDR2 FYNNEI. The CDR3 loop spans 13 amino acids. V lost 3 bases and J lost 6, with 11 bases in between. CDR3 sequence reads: CASSDGSRAEAFF. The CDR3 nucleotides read TGTGCCAGCAGTGACGGCAGTAGAGCTGAAGCTTTCTTT.

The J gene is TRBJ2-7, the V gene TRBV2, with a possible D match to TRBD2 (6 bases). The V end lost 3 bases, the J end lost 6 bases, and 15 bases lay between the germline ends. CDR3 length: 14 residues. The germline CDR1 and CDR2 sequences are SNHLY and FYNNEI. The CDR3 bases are TGTGCCAGCAGTGATAGACGGGAGCGCTCCGAGCAGTACTTC. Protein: CASSDRRERSEQYF.

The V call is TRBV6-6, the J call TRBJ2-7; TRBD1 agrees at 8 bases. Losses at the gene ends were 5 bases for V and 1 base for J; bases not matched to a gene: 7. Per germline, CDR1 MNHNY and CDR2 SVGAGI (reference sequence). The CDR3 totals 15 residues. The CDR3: CASSARQGQSYEQYF. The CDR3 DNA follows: TGTGCCAGCAGTGCCCGACAGGGGCAGTCCTACGAGCAGTACTTC.

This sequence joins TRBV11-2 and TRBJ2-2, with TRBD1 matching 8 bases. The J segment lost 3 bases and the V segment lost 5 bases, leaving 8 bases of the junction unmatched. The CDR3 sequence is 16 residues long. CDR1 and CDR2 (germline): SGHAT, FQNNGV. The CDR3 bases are TGTGCCAGCAGCCTTGGACAGGGTCGGTACACCGGGGAGCTGTTTTTT. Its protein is CASSLGQGRYTGELFF.

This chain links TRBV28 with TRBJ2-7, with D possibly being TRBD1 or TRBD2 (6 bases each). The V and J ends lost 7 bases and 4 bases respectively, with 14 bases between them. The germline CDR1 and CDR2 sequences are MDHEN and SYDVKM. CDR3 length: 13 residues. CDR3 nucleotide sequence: TGTGCCAGCACCATGAGGGGGGTGTACGAGCAGTACTTC. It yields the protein CASTMRGVYEQYF.

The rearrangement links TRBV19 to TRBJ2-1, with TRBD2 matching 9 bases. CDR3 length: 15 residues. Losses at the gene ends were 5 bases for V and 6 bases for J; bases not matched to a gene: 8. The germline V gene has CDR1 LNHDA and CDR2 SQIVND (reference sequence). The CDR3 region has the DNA TGTGCCAGTAGTGGGAATAGCGGGAGCCGCAATGAGCAGTTCTTC. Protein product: CASSGNSGSRNEQFF.

The CDR3 is CASRGQLTYEQYF. CDR3 DNA sequence: TGTGCCAGTCGGGGACAGCTCACCTACGAGCAGTACTTC. V usage is TRBV19 and J usage is TRBJ2-7, with 7 positions matching TRBD1. V shed 8 bases, J shed 2 bases, and the junction held 6 bases outside the gene matches. The V gene's germline CDR1 is LNHDA and CDR2 SQIVND (reference sequence). This CDR3 comprises 13 residues.

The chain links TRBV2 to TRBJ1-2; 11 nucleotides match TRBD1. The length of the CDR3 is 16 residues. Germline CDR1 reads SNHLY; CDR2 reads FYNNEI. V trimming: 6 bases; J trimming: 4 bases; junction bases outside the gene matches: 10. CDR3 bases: TGTGCCAGCAGGGGGCGGGGACAGGGGGTCGTCTATGGCTACACCTTC. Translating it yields CASRGRGQGVVYGYTF.

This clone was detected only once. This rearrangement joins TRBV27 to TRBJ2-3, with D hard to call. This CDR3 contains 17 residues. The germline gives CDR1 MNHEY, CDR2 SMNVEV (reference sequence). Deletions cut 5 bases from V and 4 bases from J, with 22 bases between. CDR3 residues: CASSNLRVGSVSDTQYF. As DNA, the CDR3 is TGTGCCAGCAGTAACTTACGGGTGGGCAGTGTTTCAGATACGCAGTATTTT.

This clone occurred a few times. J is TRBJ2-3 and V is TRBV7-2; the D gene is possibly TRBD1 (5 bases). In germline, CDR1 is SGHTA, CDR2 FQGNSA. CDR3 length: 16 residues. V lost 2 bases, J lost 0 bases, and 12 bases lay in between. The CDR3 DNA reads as TGTGCCAGCAGCTTATGGTGGGGCACTAGCACAGATACGCAGTATTTT. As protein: CASSLWWGTSTDTQYF.

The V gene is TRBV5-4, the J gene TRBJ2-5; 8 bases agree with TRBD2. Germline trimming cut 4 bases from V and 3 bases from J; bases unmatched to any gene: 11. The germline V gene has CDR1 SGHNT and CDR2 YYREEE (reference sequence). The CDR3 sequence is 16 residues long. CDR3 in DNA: TGTGCCAGCAGCGTTACTAGCGGCCTTATGGAAGAGACCCAGTACTTC. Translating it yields CASSVTSGLMEETQYF.

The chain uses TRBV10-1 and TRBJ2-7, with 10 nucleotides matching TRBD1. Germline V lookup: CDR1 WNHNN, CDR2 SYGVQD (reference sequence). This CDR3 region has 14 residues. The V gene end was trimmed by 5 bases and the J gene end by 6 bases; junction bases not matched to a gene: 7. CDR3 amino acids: CASSLDRGQLEQYF. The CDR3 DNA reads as TGCGCCAGCAGTTTAGACAGGGGGCAACTCGAGCAGTACTTC.

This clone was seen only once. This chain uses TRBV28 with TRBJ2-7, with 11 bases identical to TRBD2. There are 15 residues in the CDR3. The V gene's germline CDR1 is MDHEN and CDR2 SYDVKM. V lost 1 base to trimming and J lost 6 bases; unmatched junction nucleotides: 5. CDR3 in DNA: TGTGCCAGCAGTTTATTAGCGGGAGGGGGCTTCGAGCAGTACTTC. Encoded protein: CASSLLAGGGFEQYF.

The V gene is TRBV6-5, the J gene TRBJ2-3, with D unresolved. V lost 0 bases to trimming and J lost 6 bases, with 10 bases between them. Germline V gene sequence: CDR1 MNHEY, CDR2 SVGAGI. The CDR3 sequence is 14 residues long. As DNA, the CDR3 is TGTGCCAGCAGTTACTCGCTCGTGGGGGATACGCAGTATTTT. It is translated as CASSYSLVGDTQYF.

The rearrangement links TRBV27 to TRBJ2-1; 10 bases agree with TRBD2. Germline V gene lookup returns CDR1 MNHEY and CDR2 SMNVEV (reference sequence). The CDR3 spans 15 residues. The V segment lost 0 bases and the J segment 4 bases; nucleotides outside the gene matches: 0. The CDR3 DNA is TGTGCCAGCAGTTTATCAGCGGGAGGGTACAATGAGCAGTTCTTC. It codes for CASSLSAGGYNEQFF.

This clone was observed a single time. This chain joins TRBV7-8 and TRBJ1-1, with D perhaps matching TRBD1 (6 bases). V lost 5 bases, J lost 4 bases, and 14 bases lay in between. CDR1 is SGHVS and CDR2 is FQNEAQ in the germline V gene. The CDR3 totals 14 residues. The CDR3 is CASSEGGGGTEAFF. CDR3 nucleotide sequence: TGTGCCAGCAGCGAAGGAGGGGGGGGCACTGAAGCTTTCTTT.